What follows are 2 T cell receptor beta chains derived from one specimen sequenced in a study of blood T cell repertoires in COVID-19. Sequenced by immunoSEQ multiplex PCR; TCRdb stores in-frame clones only, minus some. The sample has approximately 40,000 clones, about 90% seen once. The sequenced sample was peripheral blood. These receptors all come from a man in his sixties with acute or convalescent COVID-19.

This chain connects TRBV5-1 to TRBJ2-5, with 7 bases lining up with TRBD2. Germline V CDR1 and CDR2: SGHRS, YFSETQ. The V gene end was trimmed by 2 bases and the J gene end by 2 bases; junction bases not matched to a gene: 0. The CDR3 is 13 amino acids. The CDR3 nucleotides read TGCGCCAGCAGCTTCGGGGGGCAAGAGACCCAGTACTTC. Translating gives CASSFGGQETQYF.

This sequence joins TRBV5-1 and TRBJ1-1; D unclear. Germline V gives CDR1 SGHRS, CDR2 YFSETQ. This CDR3 is built from 14 residues. V lost 0 bases and J lost 3, with 9 bases in between. CDR3 sequence (DNA): TGCGCCAGCAGCTTGGACAGTTGGGACACTGAAGCTTTCTTT. Translated: CASSLDSWDTEAFF.